Listed below are T cell receptor beta chains from one sample, sequenced in a study of monozygotic twins with inflammatory bowel disease. TCRdb reanalyzed the 5' RACE reads, giving one entry per CDR3 protein sequence and no DNA. The sample is made up of more than 120,000 distinct CDR3 sequences, and the top ten hold about 2.6% of it. The sequencing sample was made of blood. The receptors here all came from a human donor with ulcerative colitis or Crohn's disease, or a healthy co-twin of an affected twin (not recorded which). CDR3s include the opening cysteine and the closing phenylalanine or tryptophan. The order of the fields is V gene, J gene, CDR3 protein.

v_gene: TRBV20-1; j_gene: TRBJ2-3; CDR3aa: CSARDLGGRHTDTQYF
v_gene: TRBV20-1; j_gene: TRBJ1-5; CDR3aa: CSASWRRRDQPQHF
v_gene: TRBV12-5; j_gene: TRBJ2-3; CDR3aa: CASGPGQSSTDTQYF
v_gene: TRBV6-5; j_gene: TRBJ2-7; CDR3aa: CASSRLAGRGGYEQYF
v_gene: TRBV5-6; j_gene: TRBJ2-1; CDR3aa: CASSFIKGASKEQFF
v_gene: TRBV7-3; j_gene: TRBJ1-1; CDR3aa: CASSSDRDTEAFF
v_gene: TRBV6-6; j_gene: TRBJ1-5; CDR3aa: CASRISNQPQNF
v_gene: TRBV5-1; j_gene: TRBJ2-1; CDR3aa: CASSPTGTGLYTEQFF
v_gene: TRBV20-1; j_gene: TRBJ1-6; CDR3aa: CSANDFFSSYNSPLHF
v_gene: TRBV3-1; j_gene: TRBJ1-1; CDR3aa: CASSQRGQKVTEAFF
v_gene: TRBV7-9; j_gene: TRBJ2-2; CDR3aa: CASSLAETVTGELFF
v_gene: TRBV24-1; j_gene: TRBJ1-1; CDR3aa: CATSDPGRYEAFF
v_gene: TRBV11-2; j_gene: TRBJ2-3; CDR3aa: CASSKGLAGGTDTQYF
v_gene: TRBV7-2; j_gene: TRBJ2-2; CDR3aa: CASSSYRNTGELFF
v_gene: TRBV6-5; j_gene: TRBJ2-3; CDR3aa: CASTAADTQYF
v_gene: TRBV7-9; j_gene: TRBJ1-1; CDR3aa: CASSLAVGLNTEAFF
v_gene: TRBV6-5; j_gene: TRBJ2-5; CDR3aa: CASSYGIAGEGETQYF
v_gene: TRBV14; j_gene: TRBJ1-2; CDR3aa: CASSPQGSGYTF
v_gene: TRBV25-1; j_gene: TRBJ1-2; CDR3aa: CASRTAITNYGYTF
v_gene: TRBV6-1; j_gene: TRBJ2-1; CDR3aa: CASSRRQGWNEQFF
v_gene: TRBV7-9; j_gene: TRBJ1-1; CDR3aa: CASSQITGSTEAFF
v_gene: TRBV11-2; j_gene: TRBJ2-5; CDR3aa: CASSLEGSWAQETQYF
v_gene: TRBV4-3; j_gene: TRBJ2-1; CDR3aa: CASSHVYGNEQFF
v_gene: TRBV4-2; j_gene: TRBJ1-5; CDR3aa: CASSQDRNLRQPQHF
v_gene: TRBV11-2; j_gene: TRBJ1-2; CDR3aa: CASSLDAQGHYGYTF
v_gene: TRBV5-1; j_gene: TRBJ1-1; CDR3aa: CASSLGTGPTTDAFF
v_gene: TRBV30; j_gene: TRBJ2-3; CDR3aa: CAGAGEVDTQYF
v_gene: TRBV29-1; j_gene: TRBJ2-3; CDR3aa: CSVGGTAGGMWTDTQYF
v_gene: TRBV24-1; j_gene: TRBJ1-2; CDR3aa: CATIPNYRQLNYGYTF
v_gene: TRBV5-1; j_gene: TRBJ2-1; CDR3aa: CASSLAPGRTYNEQFF
v_gene: TRBV7-9; j_gene: TRBJ1-5; CDR3aa: CASSLDSGGYQPQHF
v_gene: TRBV6-1; j_gene: TRBJ2-5; CDR3aa: CASGGRSGTQYF
v_gene: TRBV6-5; j_gene: TRBJ2-1; CDR3aa: CASSSPGTYNEQFF
v_gene: TRBV27; j_gene: TRBJ2-7; CDR3aa: CASSGAGPAEQYF
v_gene: TRBV15; j_gene: TRBJ1-4; CDR3aa: CATSRDRRQGFAYGEKLFF
v_gene: TRBV5-6; j_gene: TRBJ2-7; CDR3aa: CASSSFGTGGYEQYF
v_gene: TRBV5-1; j_gene: TRBJ2-3; CDR3aa: CASSLVVQGGGTDTQYF
v_gene: TRBV18; j_gene: TRBJ1-2; CDR3aa: CASSPGADYGYTF
v_gene: TRBV5-1; j_gene: TRBJ2-1; CDR3aa: CASSPGASGAYNEQFF
v_gene: TRBV4-2; j_gene: TRBJ2-7; CDR3aa: CASSQGPGLAGSYEQYF
v_gene: TRBV20-1; j_gene: TRBJ1-2; CDR3aa: CSARDAWLSGYTF
v_gene: TRBV18; j_gene: TRBJ2-5; CDR3aa: CASSRAAGGQETQYF
v_gene: TRBV7-6; j_gene: TRBJ1-2; CDR3aa: CASSLEAGVNYGYTF
v_gene: TRBV5-1; j_gene: TRBJ2-7; CDR3aa: CASSLAPRGWGYEQYF
v_gene: TRBV5-4; j_gene: TRBJ2-2; CDR3aa: CASSGGQENTGELFF
v_gene: TRBV6-2/TRBV6-3; j_gene: TRBJ1-1; CDR3aa: CASSSRDRGLYNTEAFF
v_gene: TRBV5-1; j_gene: TRBJ2-3; CDR3aa: CASSFTDTDTQYF
v_gene: TRBV5-1; j_gene: TRBJ2-5; CDR3aa: CASTDPPKETQYF
v_gene: TRBV7-9; j_gene: TRBJ1-2; CDR3aa: CASSVGQGLYGYTF
v_gene: TRBV30; j_gene: TRBJ2-1; CDR3aa: CAWSASGMSSYNEQFF
v_gene: TRBV4-3; j_gene: TRBJ2-6; CDR3aa: CASSQEQGYGANVLTF
v_gene: TRBV7-8; j_gene: TRBJ2-1; CDR3aa: CASSPSGPGLAGGLLTDEQFF
v_gene: TRBV5-1; j_gene: TRBJ1-2; CDR3aa: CASSPGDPRFYGYTF
v_gene: TRBV30; j_gene: TRBJ1-3; CDR3aa: CAGIWKFSGNTIYF
v_gene: TRBV7-9; j_gene: TRBJ2-3; CDR3aa: CASSLSQTDTQYF